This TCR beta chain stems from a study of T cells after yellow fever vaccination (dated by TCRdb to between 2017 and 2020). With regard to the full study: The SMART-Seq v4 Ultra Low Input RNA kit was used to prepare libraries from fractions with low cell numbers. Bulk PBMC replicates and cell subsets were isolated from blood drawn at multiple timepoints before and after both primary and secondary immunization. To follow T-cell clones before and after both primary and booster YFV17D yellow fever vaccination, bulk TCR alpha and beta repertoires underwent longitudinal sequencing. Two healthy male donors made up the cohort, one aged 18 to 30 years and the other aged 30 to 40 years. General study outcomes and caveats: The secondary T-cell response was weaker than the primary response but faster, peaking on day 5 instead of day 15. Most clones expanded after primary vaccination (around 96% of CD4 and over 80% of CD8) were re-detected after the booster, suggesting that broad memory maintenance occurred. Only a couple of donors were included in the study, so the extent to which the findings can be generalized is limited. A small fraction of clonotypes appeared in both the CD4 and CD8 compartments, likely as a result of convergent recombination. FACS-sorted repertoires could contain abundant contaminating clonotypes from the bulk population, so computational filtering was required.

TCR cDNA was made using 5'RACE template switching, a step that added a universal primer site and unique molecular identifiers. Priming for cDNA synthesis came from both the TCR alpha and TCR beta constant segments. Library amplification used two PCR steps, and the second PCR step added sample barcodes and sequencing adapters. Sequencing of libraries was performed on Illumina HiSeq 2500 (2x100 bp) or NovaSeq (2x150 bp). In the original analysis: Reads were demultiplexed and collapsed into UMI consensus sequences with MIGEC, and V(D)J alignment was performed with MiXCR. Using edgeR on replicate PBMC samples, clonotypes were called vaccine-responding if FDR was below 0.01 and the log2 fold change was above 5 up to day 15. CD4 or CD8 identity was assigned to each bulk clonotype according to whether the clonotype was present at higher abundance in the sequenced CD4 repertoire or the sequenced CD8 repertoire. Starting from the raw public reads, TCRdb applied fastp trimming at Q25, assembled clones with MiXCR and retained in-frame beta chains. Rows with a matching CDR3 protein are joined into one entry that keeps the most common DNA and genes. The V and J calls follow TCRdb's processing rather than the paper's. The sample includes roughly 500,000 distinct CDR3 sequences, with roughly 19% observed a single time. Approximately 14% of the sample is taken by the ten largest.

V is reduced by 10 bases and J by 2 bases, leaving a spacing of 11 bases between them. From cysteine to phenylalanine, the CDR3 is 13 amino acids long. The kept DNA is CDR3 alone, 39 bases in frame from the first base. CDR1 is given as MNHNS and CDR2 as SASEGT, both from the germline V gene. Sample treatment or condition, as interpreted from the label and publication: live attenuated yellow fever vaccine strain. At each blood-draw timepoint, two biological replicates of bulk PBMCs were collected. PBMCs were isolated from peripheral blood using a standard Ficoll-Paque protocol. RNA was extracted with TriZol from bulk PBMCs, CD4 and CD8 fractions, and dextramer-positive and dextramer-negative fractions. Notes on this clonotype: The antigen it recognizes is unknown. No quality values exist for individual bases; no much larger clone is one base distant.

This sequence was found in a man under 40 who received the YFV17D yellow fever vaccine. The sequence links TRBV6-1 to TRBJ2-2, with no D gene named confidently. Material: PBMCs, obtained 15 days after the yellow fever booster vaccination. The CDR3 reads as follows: CATRQANTGELFF. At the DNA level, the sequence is TGTGCCACACGCCAGGCCAACACCGGGGAGCTGTTTTTT.